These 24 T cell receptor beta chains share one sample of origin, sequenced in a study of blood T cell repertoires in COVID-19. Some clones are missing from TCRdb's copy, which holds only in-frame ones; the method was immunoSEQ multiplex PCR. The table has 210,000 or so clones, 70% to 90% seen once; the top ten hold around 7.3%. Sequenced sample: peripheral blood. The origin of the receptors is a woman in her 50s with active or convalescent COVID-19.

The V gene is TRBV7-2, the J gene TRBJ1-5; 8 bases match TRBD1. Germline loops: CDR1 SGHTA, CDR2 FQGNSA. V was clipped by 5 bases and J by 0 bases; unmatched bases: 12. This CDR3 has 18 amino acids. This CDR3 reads CASSLSGTGSYSNQPQHF. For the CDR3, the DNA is TGTGCCAGCAGCCTCTCAGGGACAGGATCCTATAGCAATCAGCCCCAGCATTTT. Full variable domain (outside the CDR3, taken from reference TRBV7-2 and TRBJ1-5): GAGVSQSPSNKVTEKGKDVELRCDPISGHTALYWYRQSLGQGLEFLIYFQGNSAPDKSGLPSDRFSAERTGGSVSTLTIQRTQQEDSAVYLCASSLSGTGSYSNQPQHFGDGTRLSIL.

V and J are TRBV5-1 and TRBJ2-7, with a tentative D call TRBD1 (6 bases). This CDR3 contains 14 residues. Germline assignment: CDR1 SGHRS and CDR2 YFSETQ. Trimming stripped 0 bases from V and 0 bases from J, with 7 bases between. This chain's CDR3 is CASSLVDSSYEQYF. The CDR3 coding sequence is TGCGCCAGCAGCTTGGTGGACAGCTCCTACGAGCAGTACTTC.

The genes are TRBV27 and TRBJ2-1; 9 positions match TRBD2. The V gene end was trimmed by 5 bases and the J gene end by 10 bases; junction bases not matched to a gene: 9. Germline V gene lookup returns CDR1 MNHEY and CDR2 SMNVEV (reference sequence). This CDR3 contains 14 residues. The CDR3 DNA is TGTGCCAGCAGTCTTATAGCGGGGGAGGGCGAGCAGTTCTTC. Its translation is CASSLIAGEGEQFF.

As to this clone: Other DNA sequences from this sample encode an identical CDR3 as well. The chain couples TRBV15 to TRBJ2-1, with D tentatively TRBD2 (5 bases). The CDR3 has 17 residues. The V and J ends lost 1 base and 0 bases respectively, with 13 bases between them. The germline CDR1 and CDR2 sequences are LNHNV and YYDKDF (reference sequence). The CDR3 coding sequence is TGTGCCACCAGCAGAGTAGGGTCGGGGAGCTCCTACAATGAGCAGTTCTTC. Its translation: CATSRVGSGSSYNEQFF.

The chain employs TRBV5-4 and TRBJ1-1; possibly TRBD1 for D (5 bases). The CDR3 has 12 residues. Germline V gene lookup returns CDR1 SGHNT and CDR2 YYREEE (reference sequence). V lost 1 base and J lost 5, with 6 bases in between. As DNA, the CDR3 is TGTGCCAGCAGCTTGTCAGGGACTGAAGCTTTCTTT. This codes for CASSLSGTEAFF.

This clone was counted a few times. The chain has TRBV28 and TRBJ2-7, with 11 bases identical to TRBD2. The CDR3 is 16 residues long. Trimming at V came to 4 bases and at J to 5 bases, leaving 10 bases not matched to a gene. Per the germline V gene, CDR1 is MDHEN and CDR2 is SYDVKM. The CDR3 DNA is TGTGCCAGCAGTTCACTAGCGGGGGCCTCTCCCCACGAGCAGTACGTC. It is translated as CASSSLAGASPHEQYV.

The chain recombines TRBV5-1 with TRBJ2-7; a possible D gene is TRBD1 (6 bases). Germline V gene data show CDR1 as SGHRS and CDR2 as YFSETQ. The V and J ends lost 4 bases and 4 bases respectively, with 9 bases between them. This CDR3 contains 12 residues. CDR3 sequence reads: CASSTQGYEQYF. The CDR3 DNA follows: TGCGCCAGCAGCACACAGGGATACGAGCAGTACTTC.

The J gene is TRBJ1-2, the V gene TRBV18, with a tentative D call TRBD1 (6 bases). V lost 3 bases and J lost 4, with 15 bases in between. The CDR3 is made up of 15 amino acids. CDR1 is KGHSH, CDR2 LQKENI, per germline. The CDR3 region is CASSPYLDSPYGYTF. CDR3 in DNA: TGTGCCAGCTCACCTTATTTGGACAGTCCCTATGGCTACACCTTC.

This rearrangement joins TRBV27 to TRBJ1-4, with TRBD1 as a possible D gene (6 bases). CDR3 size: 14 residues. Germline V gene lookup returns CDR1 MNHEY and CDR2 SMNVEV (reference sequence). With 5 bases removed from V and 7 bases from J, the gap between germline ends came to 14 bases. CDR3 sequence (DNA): TGTGCCAGCAGTGTCGGACAGAAGGGTGAAAAACTGTTTTTT. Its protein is CASSVGQKGEKLFF.

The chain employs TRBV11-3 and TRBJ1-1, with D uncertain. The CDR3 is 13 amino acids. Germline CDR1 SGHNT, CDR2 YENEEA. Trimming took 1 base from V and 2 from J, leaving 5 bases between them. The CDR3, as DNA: TGTGCCAGCAGCTTAGTTAGAAACACTGAAGCTTTCTTT. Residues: CASSLVRNTEAFF.

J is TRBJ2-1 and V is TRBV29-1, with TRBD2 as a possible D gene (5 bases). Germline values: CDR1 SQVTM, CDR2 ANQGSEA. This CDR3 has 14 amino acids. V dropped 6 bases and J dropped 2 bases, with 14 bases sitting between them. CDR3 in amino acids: CSVIRGQTYNEQFF. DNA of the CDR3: TGCAGCGTGATACGCGGGCAAACCTACAATGAGCAGTTCTTC.

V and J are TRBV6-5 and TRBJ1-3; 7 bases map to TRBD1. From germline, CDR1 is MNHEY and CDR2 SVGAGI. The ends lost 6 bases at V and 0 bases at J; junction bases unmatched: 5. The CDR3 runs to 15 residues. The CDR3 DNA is TGTGCCAGCAGCTCCGGGACAGACTCTGGAAACACCATATATTTT. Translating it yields CASSSGTDSGNTIYF.

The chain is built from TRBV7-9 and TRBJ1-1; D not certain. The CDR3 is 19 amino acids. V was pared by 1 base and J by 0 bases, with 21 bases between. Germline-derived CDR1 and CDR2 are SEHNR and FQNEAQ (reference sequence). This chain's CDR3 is CASSLVGQSPWRMNTEAFF. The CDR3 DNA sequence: TGTGCCAGCAGCTTAGTTGGGCAAAGTCCCTGGAGGATGAACACTGAAGCTTTCTTT.

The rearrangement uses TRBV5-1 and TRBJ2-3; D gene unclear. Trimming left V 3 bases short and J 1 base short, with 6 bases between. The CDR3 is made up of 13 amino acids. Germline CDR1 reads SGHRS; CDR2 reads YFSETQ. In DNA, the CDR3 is TGCGCCAGCAGCTCAACAGGCACAGATACGCAGTATTTT. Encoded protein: CASSSTGTDTQYF.

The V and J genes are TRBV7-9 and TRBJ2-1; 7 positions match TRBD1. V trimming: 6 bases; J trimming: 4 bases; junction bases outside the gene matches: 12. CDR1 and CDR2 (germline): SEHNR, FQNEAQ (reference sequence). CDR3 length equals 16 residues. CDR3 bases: TGTGCCAGCAGAAAAGAGGGGACAGAGAATTACAATGAGCAGTTCTTC. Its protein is CASRKEGTENYNEQFF.

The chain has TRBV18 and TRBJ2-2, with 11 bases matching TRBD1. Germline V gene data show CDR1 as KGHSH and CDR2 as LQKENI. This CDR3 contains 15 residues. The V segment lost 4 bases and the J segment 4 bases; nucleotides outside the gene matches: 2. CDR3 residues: CASSLGQGVTGELFF. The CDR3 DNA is TGTGCCAGCTCACTGGGACAGGGGGTCACCGGGGAGCTGTTTTTT.

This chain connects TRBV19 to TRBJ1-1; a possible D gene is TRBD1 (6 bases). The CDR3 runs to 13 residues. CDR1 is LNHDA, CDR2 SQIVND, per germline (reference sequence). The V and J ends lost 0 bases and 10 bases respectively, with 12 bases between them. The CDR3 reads CASSIDTGIRAFF. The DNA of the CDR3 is TGTGCCAGTAGTATAGACACAGGGATAAGAGCTTTCTTT.

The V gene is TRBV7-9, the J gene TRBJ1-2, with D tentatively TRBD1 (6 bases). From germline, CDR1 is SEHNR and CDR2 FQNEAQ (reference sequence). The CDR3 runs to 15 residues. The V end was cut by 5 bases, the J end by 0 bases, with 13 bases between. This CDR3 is CASSPGDRPNYGYTF. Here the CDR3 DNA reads TGTGCCAGCAGCCCCGGAGACAGGCCTAACTATGGCTACACCTTC.

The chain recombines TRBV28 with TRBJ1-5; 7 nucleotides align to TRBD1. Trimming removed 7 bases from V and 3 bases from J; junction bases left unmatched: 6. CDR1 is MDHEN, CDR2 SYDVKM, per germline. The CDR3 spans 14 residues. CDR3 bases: TGTGCCAGCATCGAGGGACAGTACAATCAGCCCCAGCATTTT. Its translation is CASIEGQYNQPQHF.

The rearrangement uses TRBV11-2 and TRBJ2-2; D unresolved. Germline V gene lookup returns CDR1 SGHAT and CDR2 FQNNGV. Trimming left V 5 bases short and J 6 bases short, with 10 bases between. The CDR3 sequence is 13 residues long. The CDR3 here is CASSPTLAGELFF. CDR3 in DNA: TGTGCCAGCAGCCCGACCCTAGCCGGGGAGCTGTTTTTT. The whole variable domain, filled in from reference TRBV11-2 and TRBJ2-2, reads EAGVAQSPRYKIIEKRQSVAFWCNPISGHATLYWYQQILGQGPKLLIQFQNNGVVDDSQLPKDRFSAERLKGVDSTLKIQPAKLEDSAVYLCASSPTLAGELFFGEGSRLTVL.

The CDR3 DNA follows: TGTGCCAGCAGGGGGACAGGGAAGGGGCAGCCCCAGCATTTT. This gives the protein CASRGTGKGQPQHF. The rearrangement uses TRBV2 and TRBJ1-5; 9 bases map to TRBD1. The CDR3 loop spans 14 amino acids. Germline CDR1 reads SNHLY; CDR2 reads FYNNEI. Trimming took 6 bases from V and 7 from J; bases not matched to a gene: 7. The variable domain in full, completed from reference TRBV2 and TRBJ1-5, reads EPEVTQTPSHQVTQMGQEVILRCVPISNHLYFYWYRQILGQKVEFLVSFYNNEISEKSEIFDDQFSVERPDGSNFTLKIRSTKLEDSAMYFCASRGTGKGQPQHFGDGTRLSIL.

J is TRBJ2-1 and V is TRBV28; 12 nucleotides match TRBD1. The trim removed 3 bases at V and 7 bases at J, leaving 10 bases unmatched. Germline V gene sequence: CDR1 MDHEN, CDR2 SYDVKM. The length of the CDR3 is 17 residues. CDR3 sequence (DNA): TGTGCCAGCAGTTTCCCGGTGGGGACAGGGGGCAAGAATGAGCAGTTCTTC. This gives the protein CASSFPVGTGGKNEQFF.

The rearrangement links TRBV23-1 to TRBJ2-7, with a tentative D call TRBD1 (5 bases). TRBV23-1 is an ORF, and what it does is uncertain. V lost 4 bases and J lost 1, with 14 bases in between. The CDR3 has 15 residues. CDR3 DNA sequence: TGCGCCAGCAGTCGGTCCGGACAAGGGTCCTACGAGCAGTACGTC. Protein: CASSRSGQGSYEQYV.

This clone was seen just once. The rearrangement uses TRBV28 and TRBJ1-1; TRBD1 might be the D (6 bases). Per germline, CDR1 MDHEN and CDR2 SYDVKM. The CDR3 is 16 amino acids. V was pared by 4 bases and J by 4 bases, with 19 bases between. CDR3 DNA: TGTGCCAGCAGTTCCACCCGTCGGGGGGCGGTCACTGAAGCTTTCTTT. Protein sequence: CASSSTRRGAVTEAFF.